Shown below are 12 T cell receptor beta chains from a single sample sequenced in a study of blood T cell repertoires in COVID-19. Sequencing was performed with immunoSEQ multiplex PCR; in TCRdb, only in-frame clones are kept and a portion is missing. The table lists about 210,000 clones, 92% of them singletons. Sequenced input: peripheral blood. The receptors were sampled from a man aged 25 to 40 with acute or convalescent COVID-19.

V and J are TRBV6-1 and TRBJ1-3, with D possibly TRBD1 on 5 matching bases. The V end was cut by 2 bases, the J end by 2 bases, with 7 bases between. The CDR3 contains 14 residues. The germline CDR1 and CDR2 sequences are MNHNS and SASEGT. CDR3 sequence reads: CASSEPGTGNTIYF. Here the CDR3 DNA reads TGTGCCAGCAGTGAACCAGGGACTGGAAACACCATATATTTT.

The chain has TRBV6-6 and TRBJ1-5; the match to TRBD1 covers 8 bases. CDR3 length: 13 amino acids. With 6 bases clipped from V and 7 bases from J, the junction kept 5 bases outside the gene matches. Germline CDR1 is MNHNY and CDR2 is SVGAGI (reference sequence). CDR3 DNA: TGTGCCAGCAGCGGACAGGGCAGCCAGCCCCAGCATTTT. Protein product: CASSGQGSQPQHF.

V gene TRBV5-1 combines with J gene TRBJ1-1, with a possible D match to TRBD1 (6 bases). V lost 0 bases, J lost 4 bases, and 13 bases lay in between. The length of the CDR3 is 15 residues. Germline CDR1 reads SGHRS; CDR2 reads YFSETQ. This CDR3 is CASSLATGRGTEAFF. The CDR3 region has the DNA TGCGCCAGCAGCTTGGCCACAGGGAGAGGCACTGAAGCTTTCTTT.

This sequence joins TRBV28 and TRBJ2-1; D possibly corresponds to TRBD2 (5 bases). This CDR3 region has 13 residues. The germline V gene encodes CDR1 MDHEN and CDR2 SYDVKM. V lost 6 bases and J 8 bases, leaving 14 bases between the germline ends. CDR3 region: CASSQSPSYEQFF. CDR3 sequence (DNA): TGTGCCAGCAGCCAATCTCCTAGCTATGAGCAGTTCTTC. The whole variable domain, remainder taken from reference TRBV28 and TRBJ2-1, is DVKVTQSSRYLVKRTGEKVFLECVQDMDHENMFWYRQDPGLGLRLIYFSYDVKMKEKGDIPEGYSVSREKKERFSLILESASTNQTSMYLCASSQSPSYEQFFGPGTRLTVL.

V is TRBV7-8 and J is TRBJ1-5; D possibly corresponds to TRBD1 (5 bases). The V gene lost 1 base and the J gene lost 1 base, with 8 bases spanning the gap. The length of the CDR3 is 15 residues. Germline V gives CDR1 SGHVS, CDR2 FQNEAQ. The CDR3 loop reads CASSLDRTSNQPQHF. CDR3 coding DNA: TGTGCCAGCAGCTTAGACAGGACAAGCAATCAGCCCCAGCATTTT. Drawing the rest from reference TRBV7-8 and TRBJ1-5, the complete variable domain is GAGVSQSPRYKVAKRGQDVALRCDPISGHVSLFWYQQALGQGPEFLTYFQNEAQLDKSGLPSDRFFAERPEGSVSTLKIQRTQQEDSAVYLCASSLDRTSNQPQHFGDGTRLSIL.

This clone was seen a single time. Here the CDR3 reads CASTARGGTYEQYF. The CDR3 DNA is TGTGCCAGCACAGCCCGCGGGGGTACCTACGAGCAGTACTTC. This chain joins TRBV28 and TRBJ2-7, with 7 nucleotides matching TRBD2. In germline, CDR1 is MDHEN, CDR2 SYDVKM. The CDR3 is 14 amino acids. V was clipped by 7 bases and J by 2 bases; unmatched bases: 8.

The chain has TRBV29-1 and TRBJ2-1; 7 nucleotides align to TRBD1. This CDR3 is built from 15 residues. Germline V lookup: CDR1 SQVTM, CDR2 ANQGSEA. V was clipped by 7 bases and J by 0 bases; unmatched bases: 9. As DNA, the CDR3 is TGCAGCGCCGACGGGACAGCCTTCTCCTACAATGAGCAGTTCTTC. Its translation is CSADGTAFSYNEQFF.

The chain couples TRBV18 to TRBJ1-1; D gene unclear. CDR3 length: 15 amino acids. CDR1 KGHSH and CDR2 LQKENI come from the germline V gene. Trimming pared 3 bases from V and 3 bases from J, leaving 14 bases between. As DNA, the CDR3 is TGTGCCAGCTCACCGTACAGACACCTCGACACTGAAGCTTTCTTT. It specifies CASSPYRHLDTEAFF.

This sequence joins TRBV3-1 (or the pseudogene TRBV3-2) and TRBJ1-3, with 7 bases fitting TRBD1. Germline CDR1 and CDR2: LGHDT and YNNKEL (reference sequence). V shed 10 bases, J shed 4 bases, and the junction held 7 bases outside the gene matches. The CDR3 is 13 residues long. The CDR3 loop reads CATQTGVGNTIYF. In DNA form, the CDR3 reads TGTGCCACCCAAACAGGGGTCGGAAACACCATATATTTT.

The V call is TRBV4-1, the J call TRBJ2-5, with 9 nucleotides matching TRBD2. The germline V gene has CDR1 MGHRA and CDR2 YSYEKL. CDR3 length: 18 residues. V lost 4 bases, J lost 5 bases, and 17 bases stayed unmatched. CDR3: CASSPRSFGAGGGETQYF. The CDR3 DNA sequence: TGCGCCAGCAGCCCAAGGTCATTCGGAGCGGGGGGAGGGGAGACCCAGTACTTC.

The chain uses TRBV6-6 and TRBJ1-2, with D perhaps TRBD1 (5 bases). The CDR3 extends over 13 amino acids. Germline V gene sequence: CDR1 MNHNY, CDR2 SVGAGI (reference sequence). Trimming pared 4 bases from V and 6 bases from J, leaving 12 bases between. Here the CDR3 reads CASSLGRDDGYTF. CDR3 DNA sequence: TGTGCCAGCAGTTTGGGCAGGGATGATGGCTACACCTTC.

J is TRBJ2-1 and V is TRBV3-1 (or the pseudogene TRBV3-2); TRBD2 matches at 13 bases. V trimming: 4 bases; J trimming: 0 bases; junction bases outside the gene matches: 12. Per the germline V gene, CDR1 is LGHDT and CDR2 is YNNKEL (reference sequence). The CDR3 consists of 20 residues. CDR3 in DNA: TGTGCCAGCAGCCCGCTGCTGGTACTAGCGGGAGGGAGCTCCTACAATGAGCAGTTCTTC. This sequence encodes CASSPLLVLAGGSSYNEQFF.